This T cell receptor (beta chain) was identified during a study of T-cell reconstitution after alpha-beta-depleted transplantation in children. The study's findings and limits: After transplant, at about two months, alpha-beta T cells were reportedly derived from several hundred expanded graft clones.

Unique molecular identifiers tagged the TCRbeta library. TCRdb re-analysed the PCR reads in MiXCR, keeping a single row per CDR3 protein. The sample shows some 130,000 distinct CDR3 sequences, about 9.5% of them seen only once. Germline V gene data show CDR1 as MNHEY and CDR2 as SVGAGI. The CDR3 is made up of 14 amino acids. V was pared by 2 bases and J by 6 bases, with 11 bases between. This clonotype was observed a few times. Its antigen is unknown. The V call is TRBV6-5, the J call TRBJ2-1, with a weak D call TRBD2 (6 bases). This TCR was recovered from a girl less than two years old who had a stem cell transplant for combined immunodeficiency, so the T cells may come from the graft donor. The sequences come from PBMCs, mostly from graft donor cells, collected 180 days after TCRalphabeta/CD19-depleted stem cell transplant. CDR3 DNA sequence: TGTGCCAGCAGTTACGGGGGGAGCCTCAATGAGCAGTTCTTC. This encodes CASSYGGSLNEQFF.